This T cell receptor beta chain was retrieved from a study of blood T cell repertoires in COVID-19. Across the study: T cells, B-cell-depleted T cells, or PBMCs provided the cDNA or gDNA that served as material.

Germline lookup yields CDR1 SEHNR and CDR2 FQNEAQ (reference sequence). V gave up 0 bases and J gave up 0 bases, with 8 bases separating them. This CDR3 contains 15 residues. Authors' data handling: The assay estimated nucleated cells by amplifying reference gene primers. Method: immunoSEQ multiplex PCR; TCRdb's copy keeps in-frame clones and lacks some. That table supplies the V and J calls and clone size; D and trimming were determined from the DNA. The sample has about 390,000 clones, about 83% seen once; the top ten hold roughly 10%. Cohorts were assigned according to the clinical history that participants reported.

Sequencing was performed on PBMCs or T cells enriched from blood (not recorded which). The clonotype was recovered from a woman between 45 and 65 years old who had recovered from COVID-19. J is TRBJ1-2 and V is TRBV7-9, with D perhaps TRBD1 (6 bases). The CDR3 DNA is TGTGCCAGCAGCTTAGCTAGGACAGCTAACTATGGCTACACCTTC. Translated: CASSLARTANYGYTF.